The 25 T cell receptor beta chains in this list originate from one sample, sequenced in a study of blood T cell repertoires in COVID-19. The method was immunoSEQ multiplex PCR; TCRdb's version includes in-frame clones alone and lacks a portion of them. Of 7,000 to 8,500 clones in the sample, around 88% are singletons; the top ten hold 6.9%. The sample comprised peripheral blood. Receptors were obtained from a woman aged 50 to 60 with active or convalescent COVID-19.

This clone was detected once. The genes are TRBV9 and TRBJ2-3, with TRBD2 as a possible D gene (6 bases). The V end lost 2 bases, the J end lost 2 bases, and 15 bases lay between the germline ends. Germline V gene lookup returns CDR1 SGDLS and CDR2 YYNGEE. This CDR3 region has 16 residues. The CDR3 sequence is CASSVSGTLNTDTQYF. The CDR3 DNA is TGTGCCAGCAGCGTTAGCGGCACCCTAAACACAGATACGCAGTATTTT. The variable domain in full, with the rest retrieved from reference TRBV9 and TRBJ2-3, is DSGVTQTPKHLITATGQRVTLRCSPRSGDLSVYWYQQSLDQGLQFLIQYYNGEERAKGNILERFSAQQFPDLHSELNLSSLELGDSALYFCASSVSGTLNTDTQYFGPGTRLTVL.

CDR3 sequence: CASSPKGAGGNQPQHF. In nucleotides, the CDR3 is TGTGCCAGCAGCCCAAAGGGGGCGGGCGGCAATCAGCCCCAGCATTTT. The chain uses TRBV3-1 (or the pseudogene TRBV3-2) and TRBJ1-5; 7 positions agree with TRBD1. V shed 4 bases, J shed 2 bases, and the junction held 8 bases outside the gene matches. Per the germline V gene, CDR1 is LGHDT and CDR2 is YNNKEL (reference sequence). The CDR3 covers 16 residues.

In this sample, this clone turned up a few times. This chain uses TRBV3-1 (or the pseudogene TRBV3-2) with TRBJ2-7, with 8 bases lining up with TRBD2. CDR1 and CDR2 (germline): LGHDT, YNNKEL (reference sequence). J was trimmed by 4 bases and V by 6 bases; bases with no gene match: 14. The CDR3 is made up of 16 amino acids. The CDR3, as DNA: TGTGCCAGCAGTCATGCGGGGGGTAAAGGGAGGTACGAGCAGTACTTC. As protein: CASSHAGGKGRYEQYF.

The chain carries TRBV7-2 and TRBJ2-7; 10 nucleotides agree with TRBD2. The CDR3 covers 17 residues. Germline assignment: CDR1 SGHTA and CDR2 FQGNSA. V trimming: 4 bases; J trimming: 0 bases; junction bases outside the gene matches: 9. The CDR3 loop is CASSSYGGTSVSYEQYF. The CDR3 coding sequence is TGTGCCAGCAGCTCTTATGGGGGGACTAGCGTCTCCTACGAGCAGTACTTC.

CDR3 sequence (DNA): TGTGCCAGCAGCGTAGTTTCCAGGGTAACTGAAGCTTTCTTT. Its protein is CASSVVSRVTEAFF. This rearrangement joins TRBV9 to TRBJ1-1, with D possibly matching TRBD1 (5 bases). The CDR3 is 14 residues long. From germline, CDR1 is SGDLS and CDR2 YYNGEE. V gave up 0 bases and J gave up 5 bases, with 11 bases separating them.

The V gene is TRBV7-6, the J gene TRBJ1-1; 7 nucleotides line up with TRBD1. The CDR3 sequence is 14 residues long. V shed 5 bases, J shed 8 bases, and the junction held 11 bases outside the gene matches. Per germline, CDR1 SGHVS and CDR2 FNYEAQ. The CDR3 region is CASSQSQGTTEAFF. The CDR3, as DNA: TGTGCCAGCAGCCAATCACAGGGGACCACCGAAGCTTTCTTT.

The chain employs TRBV27 and TRBJ1-2; maybe TRBD1 (6 bases). Trimming pared 0 bases from V and 6 bases from J, leaving 8 bases between. Per the germline V gene, CDR1 is MNHEY and CDR2 is SMNVEV (reference sequence). This CDR3 contains 13 residues. The CDR3 coding sequence is TGTGCCAGCAGTTTATCGAAGGGGGATGGCTACACCTTC. Encoded protein: CASSLSKGDGYTF.

The chain combines TRBV6-5 with TRBJ1-5, with 8 bases fitting TRBD1. CDR3 length equals 15 residues. J gave up 4 bases and V 6 bases, and 8 bases lay outside the gene matches. CDR1 is MNHEY and CDR2 is SVGAGI in the germline V gene. The CDR3 region has the DNA TGTGCCAGCAGATCGCAGGGGGCTATAAATCAGCCCCAGCATTTT. Protein: CASRSQGAINQPQHF.

This chain uses TRBV7-2 with TRBJ1-1; no clear D gene. The CDR3 is 13 amino acids. The germline V gene encodes CDR1 SGHTA and CDR2 FQGNSA. Trimming took 1 base from V and 3 from J, leaving 6 bases between them. The CDR3 DNA reads TGTGCCAGCAGCTTAGTCGGGTACACTGAAGCTTTCTTT. Translating it yields CASSLVGYTEAFF.

The sample holds one count of this clone. The chain employs TRBV4-1 and TRBJ2-3, with 9 nucleotides matching TRBD2. Germline CDR1 is MGHRA and CDR2 is YSYEKL. The CDR3 extends over 17 amino acids. Trimming at V came to 2 bases and at J to 4 bases, leaving 10 bases not matched to a gene. The CDR3 coding sequence is TGCGCCAGCAGCCAAACCCCACTCAGCGGGAGGCCAGATACGCAGTATTTT. This gives the protein CASSQTPLSGRPDTQYF.

This CDR3 is CASSAGGDEQYF. The CDR3 DNA reads TGTGCCAGCAGCGCAGGGGGCGACGAGCAGTACTTC. The rearrangement uses TRBV9 and TRBJ2-7; 8 bases line up with TRBD1. V dropped 3 bases and J dropped 5; count of bases not matched to a gene: 1. The CDR3 has 12 amino acids. CDR1 SGDLS and CDR2 YYNGEE come from the germline V gene. Together with reference TRBV9 and TRBJ2-7, the CDR3 gives the full variable domain: DSGVTQTPKHLITATGQRVTLRCSPRSGDLSVYWYQQSLDQGLQFLIQYYNGEERAKGNILERFSAQQFPDLHSELNLSSLELGDSALYFCASSAGGDEQYFGPGTRLTVT.

The genes are TRBV9 and TRBJ1-2, with D uncertain. CDR1 SGDLS and CDR2 YYNGEE come from the germline V gene. The CDR3 runs 15 residues. Between the trimmed V and J ends, which lost 2 bases and 2 bases, there was a span of 13 bases. This chain's CDR3 is CASSVATTANYGYTF. For the CDR3, the DNA is TGTGCCAGCAGCGTGGCTACAACAGCAAACTATGGCTACACCTTC.

This chain joins TRBV2 and TRBJ1-5; TRBD1 agrees at 7 bases. Per the germline V gene, CDR1 is SNHLY and CDR2 is FYNNEI. The CDR3 is made up of 17 amino acids. The ends lost 6 bases at V and 1 base at J; junction bases unmatched: 12. The DNA for the CDR3 is TGTGCCAGCAGACAAAGACAGGGTGGTACCAGCAATCAGCCCCAGCATTTT. This sequence encodes CASRQRQGGTSNQPQHF.

This chain joins TRBV10-3 and TRBJ1-1; D is perhaps TRBD1 (6 bases). V lost 3 bases and J 4 bases, leaving 9 bases between the germline ends. This CDR3 region has 13 residues. Germline assignment: CDR1 ENHRY and CDR2 SYGVKD. In DNA form, the CDR3 reads TGTGCCATCAGTGAACAGGGAGTCACTGAAGCTTTCTTT. Translating it yields CAISEQGVTEAFF.

This clone has just a few counts. This sequence joins TRBV10-3 and TRBJ1-5, with 8 bases matching TRBD1. CDR1 is ENHRY and CDR2 is SYGVKD in the germline V gene. J gave up 5 bases and V 3 bases, and 6 bases lay outside the gene matches. The CDR3 contains 15 residues. In nucleotides, the CDR3 is TGTGCCATCAGTGAACAGGGGGGTCTGGATCAGCCCCAGCATTTT. Translating gives CAISEQGGLDQPQHF.

The chain uses TRBV2 and TRBJ2-1; TRBD2 matches 7 bases. V lost 8 bases and J lost 0; bases outside the gene matches: 4. Germline CDR1 is SNHLY and CDR2 is FYNNEI. The CDR3 spans 14 residues. The CDR3 spells CASGEGSSYNEQFF. The DNA of the CDR3 is TGTGCCAGCGGGGAGGGCAGCTCCTACAATGAGCAGTTCTTC. Complete variable domain (other parts from reference TRBV2 and TRBJ2-1): EPEVTQTPSHQVTQMGQEVILRCVPISNHLYFYWYRQILGQKVEFLVSFYNNEISEKSEIFDDQFSVERPDGSNFTLKIRSTKLEDSAMYFCASGEGSSYNEQFFGPGTRLTVL.

This clone turned up a few times. The chain combines TRBV9 with TRBJ2-5, with 9 bases fitting TRBD2. The CDR3 is made up of 16 amino acids. V shed 2 bases, J shed 5 bases, and the junction held 10 bases outside the gene matches. Germline CDR1 reads SGDLS; CDR2 reads YYNGEE. The chain's CDR3 is CASSVSAGGDVETQYF. As DNA, the CDR3 is TGTGCCAGCAGCGTCTCAGCGGGAGGTGATGTGGAGACCCAGTACTTC.

This chain connects TRBV19 to TRBJ1-2, with TRBD1 identical over 8 bases. The CDR3 sequence is 14 residues long. Germline V gene lookup returns CDR1 LNHDA and CDR2 SQIVND (reference sequence). V was pared by 7 bases and J by 5 bases, with 9 bases of the junction left unmatched. In nucleotides, the CDR3 is TGTGCCAGTAATGACCTGGACAGGGAATATGGCTACACCTTC. This encodes CASNDLDREYGYTF.

This chain joins TRBV2 and TRBJ2-1; 9 positions agree with TRBD2. Looked up from germline, CDR1 is SNHLY and CDR2 is FYNNEI. This CDR3 region has 16 residues. V was clipped by 9 bases and J by 1 base; unmatched bases: 10. The CDR3 reads CASLSGGPPSYNEQFF. The CDR3 DNA is TGTGCCAGTTTAAGCGGGGGGCCGCCTTCCTACAATGAGCAGTTCTTC.

The chain employs TRBV27 and TRBJ2-6; D not resolved. This CDR3 has 15 amino acids. CDR1 MNHEY and CDR2 SMNVEV come from the germline V gene (reference sequence). V was cut by 5 bases and J by 0 bases, with 8 bases left in between. CDR3 sequence (DNA): TGTGCCAGCAGTCCCCTCCCCTCTGGGGCCAACGTCCTGACTTTC. Translation: CASSPLPSGANVLTF.

This chain links TRBV29-1 with TRBJ1-4; perhaps TRBD1 as D (6 bases). There are 12 residues in the CDR3. V was pared by 7 bases and J by 7 bases, with 13 bases between. In germline, CDR1 is SQVTM, CDR2 ANQGSEA. The CDR3 here is CSGKGVGEKLFF. The CDR3 DNA reads as TGCAGCGGAAAGGGGGTCGGTGAAAAACTGTTTTTT.

The rearrangement links TRBV28 to TRBJ1-6; 8 bases align to TRBD1. This CDR3 is built from 15 residues. Trimming cost V 10 bases and J 8 bases; bases outside gene matches: 13. Germline V CDR1 and CDR2: MDHEN, SYDVKM. The DNA of the CDR3 is TGTGCCACCTTCCACCCGGGACAGGTCGATTCACCCCTCCACTTT. It codes for CATFHPGQVDSPLHF.

This clone was picked up one time. V is TRBV4-3 and J is TRBJ2-6; D not resolved. Trimming cost V 0 bases and J 3 bases, with 6 bases left between them. The CDR3 extends over 15 amino acids. The germline V gene has CDR1 LGHNA and CDR2 YSLEER. CDR3 loop: CASSQDPGGANVLTF. CDR3 sequence (DNA): TGCGCCAGCAGCCAAGATCCGGGTGGGGCCAACGTCCTGACTTTC.

This rearrangement joins TRBV30 to TRBJ1-3; no firm D call. CDR3 length: 14 residues. The germline V and J ends were trimmed by 1 base and 0 bases, with 7 bases remaining between them. The germline V gene encodes CDR1 GTSNPN and CDR2 SVGIG (reference sequence). This CDR3 is CAWSEQSSGNTIYF. In DNA, the CDR3 is TGTGCCTGGAGTGAACAGAGCTCTGGAAACACCATATATTTT.

This clone has a handful of counts. The chain carries TRBV19 and TRBJ2-7; D is ambiguous. There are 11 residues in the CDR3. V was clipped by 5 bases and J by 1 base, with 3 bases between them. Germline values: CDR1 LNHDA, CDR2 SQIVND (reference sequence). CDR3 in amino acids: CASSSSYEQYF. The CDR3 nucleotides read TGTGCCAGTAGTTCATCCTACGAGCAGTACTTC.